The sequence of this T cell receptor beta chain was determined in a study of cytomegalovirus exposure and HLA in healthy donors. As for the study in general: In a later analysis, it was reported that the 110 or so validation repertoires had been produced on the same platform as the 550 to 700 repertoires belonging to the first cohort.

Note on this clone: What it recognizes is unknown.

Germline lookup yields CDR1 LNHDA and CDR2 SQIVND (reference sequence). Losses at the gene ends were 5 bases for V and 5 bases for J; bases not matched to a gene: 11. The CDR3 loop spans 15 amino acids. Repertoires were generated with immunoSEQ multiplex PCR, while TCRdb's copy carries only in-frame clones and drops some. This sample has tens of thousands of clones, with around 97% found just once. The donors were part of the validation cohort, which consisted of about 130 subjects and was separate from the first cohort of 666 subjects. Study-wide findings and caveats: The study put 150 to 200 TCR beta chains on its list as cytomegalovirus-associated.

This TCR was recovered from a young man in good health and CMV-seronegative. V and J are TRBV19 and TRBJ1-2, with TRBD1 matching 7 bases. Specimen: PBMCs. The CDR3 loop reads CASSLQEGGLYGYTF. CDR3 nucleotide sequence: TGTGCCAGTAGTCTACAGGAAGGGGGCTTATATGGCTACACCTTC.